Below, 19 T cell receptor beta chains from the same sample are listed, as sequenced in a study of tumor-infiltrating lymphocytes in localized non-small cell lung cancer. The repertoire was sequenced with immunoSEQ multiplex PCR; TCRdb's copy has only in-frame clones and lacks some. In the table there are about 12,000 clones, 85% to 90% of which are singletons. Sequencing used lung tumor tissue. The receptors were gathered from a human donor with non-small cell lung cancer.

CDR3: CASGSTGAVNADEQFF. The CDR3 nucleotides read TGTGCCAGCGGCTCCACAGGGGCGGTTAATGCCGATGAGCAGTTCTTC. This chain links TRBV2 with TRBJ2-1; TRBD1 matches at 7 bases. The trim removed 8 bases at V and 8 bases at J, leaving 18 bases unmatched. The CDR3 sequence is 16 residues long. Germline V gives CDR1 SNHLY, CDR2 FYNNEI. Full variable domain (missing parts from reference TRBV2 and TRBJ2-1): EPEVTQTPSHQVTQMGQEVILRCVPISNHLYFYWYRQILGQKVEFLVSFYNNEISEKSEIFDDQFSVERPDGSNFTLKIRSTKLEDSAMYFCASGSTGAVNADEQFFGPGTRLTVL.

V gene TRBV6-5 combines with J gene TRBJ2-7; D possibly corresponds to TRBD2 (6 bases). Trimming pared 6 bases from V and 2 bases from J, leaving 17 bases between. The CDR3 sequence is 15 residues long. Germline assignment: CDR1 MNHEY and CDR2 SVGAGI. The CDR3 protein is CASRHGTLPTYEQYF. CDR3 nucleotide sequence: TGTGCCAGCAGACACGGGACTCTCCCGACCTACGAGCAGTACTTC.

CDR3 loop: CASSPLAGGSAFSYEQYF. The CDR3 DNA reads as TGCGCCAGCAGCCCTTTAGCGGGAGGCTCGGCTTTTTCCTACGAGCAGTACTTC. V is TRBV5-1 and J is TRBJ2-7; 10 positions match TRBD2. CDR1 SGHRS and CDR2 YFSETQ come from the germline V gene. V gave up 4 bases and J gave up 1 base; unmatched junction bases: 14. The CDR3 covers 18 residues.

This rearrangement joins TRBV9 to TRBJ2-1; 10 bases map to TRBD2. The ends lost 0 bases at V and 4 bases at J; junction bases unmatched: 7. Germline CDR1 SGDLS, CDR2 YYNGEE. The CDR3 contains 17 residues. The CDR3 region has the DNA TGTGCCAGCAGCGTAGGAACTAGCGGGACCGTTTACAATGAGCAGTTCTTC. Its protein product is CASSVGTSGTVYNEQFF.

The chain carries TRBV18 and TRBJ1-2; D might be TRBD1 (5 bases). The CDR3 runs 14 residues. Per the germline V gene, CDR1 is KGHSH and CDR2 is LQKENI. Deletions cut 5 bases from V and 7 bases from J, with 17 bases between. CDR3 coding DNA: TGTGCCAGCTCAACAGACAGTACGAGGTCTGGCTACACCTTC. Its translation is CASSTDSTRSGYTF.

The chain has TRBV29-1 and TRBJ2-7; D is possibly TRBD2 (7 bases). The CDR3 length is 16 residues. Germline V gene sequence: CDR1 SQVTM, CDR2 ANQGSEA. V gave up 4 bases and J gave up 0 bases, with 19 bases separating them. CDR3 coding DNA: TGCAGCGTTGGGGTAGGGGGGGTCCGGAGCTCCTACGAGCAGTACTTC. As protein: CSVGVGGVRSSYEQYF.

This chain connects TRBV5-1 to TRBJ2-7, with D possibly TRBD1 on 6 matching bases. The CDR3 covers 15 residues. Germline V CDR1 and CDR2: SGHRS, YFSETQ. V was shortened by 0 bases and J by 0 bases, with 10 bases between the two germline ends. The CDR3 protein is CASSLVAGDSYEQYF. The CDR3 DNA sequence: TGCGCCAGCAGCTTGGTGGCAGGGGACTCCTACGAGCAGTACTTC.

Here the CDR3 reads CASSPGVWTSGYTGELFF. Written as DNA, the CDR3 is TGTGCCAGCAGCCCAGGGGTCTGGACTAGCGGTTATACCGGGGAGCTGTTTTTT. The rearrangement links TRBV7-8 to TRBJ2-2, with TRBD2 identical over 10 bases. Germline values: CDR1 SGHVS, CDR2 FQNEAQ. With V trimmed by 5 bases and J by 5 bases, 14 bases remained unmatched. There are 18 residues in the CDR3.

The chain couples TRBV30 to TRBJ1-1; unclear D gene. CDR1 is GTSNPN and CDR2 is SVGIG in the germline V gene (reference sequence). CDR3 length equals 11 residues. The CDR3 bases are TGTGGGGTGACGACGAACACTGAAGCTTTCTTT. This translates into CGVTTNTEAFF.

This clone was detected once. V and J are TRBV5-6 and TRBJ2-3; D is ambiguous. The germline V gene has CDR1 SGHDT and CDR2 YYEEEE. V lost 4 bases and J 9 bases, leaving 21 bases between the germline ends. The CDR3 sequence is 15 residues long. The CDR3 bases are TGTGCCAGCAGCCCCAAGATTATCGCCAGCATCACGCAGTATTTT. Encoded protein: CASSPKIIASITQYF.

The rearrangement uses TRBV5-5 and TRBJ2-3; 9 positions agree with TRBD2. The CDR3 consists of 15 residues. Losses at the gene ends were 4 bases for V and 6 bases for J; bases not matched to a gene: 9. In germline, CDR1 is SGHKS, CDR2 YYEKEE (reference sequence). CDR3 loop: CASSLTSGESDTQYF. As DNA, the CDR3 is TGTGCCAGCAGCCTGACTAGCGGCGAATCGGATACGCAGTATTTT.

This chain joins TRBV5-1 and TRBJ2-6; no clear D gene. Germline values: CDR1 SGHRS, CDR2 YFSETQ. The CDR3 spans 15 residues. Trimming shortened V by 4 bases and J by 1 base, and 9 bases separated the two germline ends. CDR3 sequence: CASSVIRSGANVLTF. In DNA form, the CDR3 reads TGCGCCAGCAGCGTCATCCGGTCTGGGGCCAACGTCCTGACTTTC.

The chain has TRBV28 and TRBJ2-1; perhaps D is TRBD1 or TRBD2 (5 bases each). Trimming shortened V by 3 bases and J by 12 bases, and 15 bases separated the two germline ends. The CDR3 length is 13 residues. Germline assignment: CDR1 MDHEN and CDR2 SYDVKM. The CDR3 loop is CASSLERRGGQFF. The CDR3 DNA follows: TGTGCCAGCAGTTTGGAACGCCGGGGCGGGCAGTTCTTC.

This chain uses TRBV15 with TRBJ2-5; 14 nucleotides align to TRBD2. The J segment lost 4 bases and the V segment lost 5 bases, leaving 6 bases of the junction unmatched. The CDR3 runs 16 residues. Germline V gene sequence: CDR1 LNHNV, CDR2 YYDKDF (reference sequence). The CDR3 nucleotides are TGTGCCACCAGCCTGGGACTAGCGGGAGTGGGAGAGACCCAGTACTTC. This translates into CATSLGLAGVGETQYF.

Here the CDR3 DNA reads TGTGCCAGCTCACCACCGGGACGGGTCTATGGCTACACCTTC. Its translation: CASSPPGRVYGYTF. J is TRBJ1-2 and V is TRBV18; maybe TRBD1 (5 bases). The CDR3 consists of 14 residues. The ends were cut back, 0 bases at V and 4 bases at J, with 9 bases in the middle. Germline CDR1 KGHSH, CDR2 LQKENI.

The chain couples TRBV7-2 to TRBJ1-1, with 9 bases matching TRBD1. V was clipped by 5 bases and J by 3 bases; unmatched bases: 13. Germline V lookup: CDR1 SGHTA, CDR2 FQGNSA. The CDR3 has 17 residues. CDR3 DNA sequence: TGTGCCAGCAGCAAACAAGGAACAGGGGGCGGTTACACTGAAGCTTTCTTT. The encoded protein is CASSKQGTGGGYTEAFF.

V gene TRBV9 combines with J gene TRBJ1-5, with TRBD1 matching 8 bases. The CDR3 has 15 residues. The V gene end was trimmed by 2 bases and the J gene end by 2 bases; junction bases not matched to a gene: 3. In germline, CDR1 is SGDLS, CDR2 YYNGEE. The CDR3 here is CASSVGGQGNQPQHF. For the CDR3, the DNA is TGTGCCAGCAGCGTGGGGGGACAGGGCAATCAGCCCCAGCATTTT.

The chain has TRBV5-1 and TRBJ2-2; no clear D gene. The germline V gene encodes CDR1 SGHRS and CDR2 YFSETQ. Trimming stripped 2 bases from V and 5 bases from J, with 13 bases between. The CDR3 sequence is 15 residues long. The CDR3 sequence: CASSFSAPTTGELFF. CDR3 bases: TGCGCCAGCAGCTTCTCGGCACCCACTACCGGGGAGCTGTTTTTT.

V gene TRBV18 combines with J gene TRBJ2-1, with 7 bases aligning to TRBD2. In germline, CDR1 is KGHSH, CDR2 LQKENI. The junction had 16 bases not matched to a gene; V was cut back by 5 bases and J by 9 bases. The CDR3 extends over 16 amino acids. CDR3 protein: CASSSLTSASEVEQFF. CDR3 in DNA: TGTGCCAGCTCATCCCTAACTAGCGCCTCAGAGGTTGAGCAGTTCTTC.